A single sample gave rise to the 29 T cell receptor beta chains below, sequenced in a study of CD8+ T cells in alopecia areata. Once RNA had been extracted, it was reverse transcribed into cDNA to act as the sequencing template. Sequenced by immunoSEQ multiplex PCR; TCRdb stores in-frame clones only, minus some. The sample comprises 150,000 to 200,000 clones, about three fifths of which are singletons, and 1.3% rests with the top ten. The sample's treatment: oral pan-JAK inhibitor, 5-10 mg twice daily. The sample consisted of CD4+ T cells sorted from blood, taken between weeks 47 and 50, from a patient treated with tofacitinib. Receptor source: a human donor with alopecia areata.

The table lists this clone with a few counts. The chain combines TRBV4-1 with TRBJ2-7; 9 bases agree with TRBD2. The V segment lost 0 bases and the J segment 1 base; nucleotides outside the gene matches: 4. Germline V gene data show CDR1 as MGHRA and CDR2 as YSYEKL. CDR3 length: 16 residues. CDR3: CASSQDGRGGSYEQYF. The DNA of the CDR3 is TGCGCCAGCAGCCAAGATGGGCGGGGGGGATCCTACGAGCAGTACTTC.

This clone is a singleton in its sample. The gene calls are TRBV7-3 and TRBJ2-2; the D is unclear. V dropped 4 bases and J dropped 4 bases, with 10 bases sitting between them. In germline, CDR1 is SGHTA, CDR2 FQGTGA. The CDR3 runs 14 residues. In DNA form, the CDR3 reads TGTGCCAGCAGCTCCTCCCATAGCACCGGGGAGCTGTTTTTT. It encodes CASSSSHSTGELFF.

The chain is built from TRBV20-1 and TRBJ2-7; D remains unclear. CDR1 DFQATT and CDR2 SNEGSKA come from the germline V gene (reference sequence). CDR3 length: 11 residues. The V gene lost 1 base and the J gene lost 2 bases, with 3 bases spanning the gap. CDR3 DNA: TGCAGTGCTAGAGGGCCCTACGAGCAGTACTTC. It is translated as CSARGPYEQYF.

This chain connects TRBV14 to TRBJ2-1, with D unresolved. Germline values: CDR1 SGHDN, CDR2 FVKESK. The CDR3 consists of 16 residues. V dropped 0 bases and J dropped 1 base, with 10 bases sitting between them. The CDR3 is CASSQETRVSYNEQFF. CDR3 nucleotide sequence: TGTGCCAGCAGCCAAGAGACACGCGTTTCCTACAATGAGCAGTTCTTC.

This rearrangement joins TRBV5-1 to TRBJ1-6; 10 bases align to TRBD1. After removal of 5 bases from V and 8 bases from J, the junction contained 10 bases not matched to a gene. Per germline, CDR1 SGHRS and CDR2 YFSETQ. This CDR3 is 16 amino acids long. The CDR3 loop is CASSPAVGQGHSPLHF. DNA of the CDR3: TGCGCCAGCAGTCCTGCGGTGGGACAGGGGCATTCACCCCTCCACTTT.

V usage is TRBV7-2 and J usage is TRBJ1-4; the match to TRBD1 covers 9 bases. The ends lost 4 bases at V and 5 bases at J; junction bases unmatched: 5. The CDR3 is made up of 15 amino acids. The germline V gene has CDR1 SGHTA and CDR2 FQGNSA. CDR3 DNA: TGTGCCAGCAGCTCCTTCGGGACAGGGAATGAAAAACTGTTTTTT. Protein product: CASSSFGTGNEKLFF.

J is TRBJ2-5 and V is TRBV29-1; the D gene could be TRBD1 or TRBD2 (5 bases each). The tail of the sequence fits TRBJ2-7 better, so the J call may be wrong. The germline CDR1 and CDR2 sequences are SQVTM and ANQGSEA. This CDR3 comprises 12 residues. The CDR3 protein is CSVEQGPYEQYF. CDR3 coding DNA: TGCAGCGTTGAGCAGGGACCCTACGAGCAGTACTTC.

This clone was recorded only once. The CDR3 loop is CATSSSGGTWGSKNIQYF. The DNA of the CDR3 is TGTGCCACCAGCAGCTCCGGGGGCACTTGGGGTTCCAAAAACATTCAGTACTTC. The V gene is TRBV15, the J gene TRBJ2-4; D tentatively fits TRBD1 or TRBD2 (6 bases each). V lost 3 bases to trimming and J lost 2 bases, with 20 bases between them. CDR1 and CDR2 (germline): LNHNV, YYDKDF (reference sequence). The CDR3 extends over 18 amino acids.

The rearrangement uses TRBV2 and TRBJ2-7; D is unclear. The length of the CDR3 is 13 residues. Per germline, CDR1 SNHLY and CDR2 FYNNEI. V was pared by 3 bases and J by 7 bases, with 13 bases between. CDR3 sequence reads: CASSDWLRDEQYF. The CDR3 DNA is TGTGCCAGCAGTGATTGGTTAAGAGATGAGCAGTACTTC.

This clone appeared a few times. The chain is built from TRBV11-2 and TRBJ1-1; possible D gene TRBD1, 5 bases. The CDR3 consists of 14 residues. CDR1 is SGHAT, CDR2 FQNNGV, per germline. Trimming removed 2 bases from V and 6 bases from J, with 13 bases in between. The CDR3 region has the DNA TGTGCCAGCAGCTTACAGTTGCGGGGGGCTGAAGCTTTCTTT. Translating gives CASSLQLRGAEAFF.

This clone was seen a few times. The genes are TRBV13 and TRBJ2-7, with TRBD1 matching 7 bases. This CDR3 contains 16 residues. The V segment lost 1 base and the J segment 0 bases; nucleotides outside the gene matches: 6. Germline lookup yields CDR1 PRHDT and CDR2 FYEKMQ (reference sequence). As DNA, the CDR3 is TGTGCCAGCAGCTTAGCGGGGACAGAACCCTCCTACGAGCAGTACTTC. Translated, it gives CASSLAGTEPSYEQYF. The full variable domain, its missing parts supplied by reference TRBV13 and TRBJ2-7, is AAGVIQSPRHLIKEKRETATLKCYPIPRHDTVYWYQQGPGQDPQFLISFYEKMQSDKGSIPDRFSAQQFSDYHSELNMSSLELGDSALYFCASSLAGTEPSYEQYFGPGTRLTVT.

CDR3 loop: CATGTGGENTEAFF. The CDR3 DNA reads as TGTGCCACGGGGACAGGGGGCGAGAACACTGAAGCTTTCTTT. V usage is TRBV10-3 and J usage is TRBJ1-1, with TRBD1 matching over 12 bases. This CDR3 has 14 residues. Germline V CDR1 and CDR2: ENHRY, SYGVKD. Trimming at V came to 10 bases and at J to 1 base, leaving 4 bases not matched to a gene.

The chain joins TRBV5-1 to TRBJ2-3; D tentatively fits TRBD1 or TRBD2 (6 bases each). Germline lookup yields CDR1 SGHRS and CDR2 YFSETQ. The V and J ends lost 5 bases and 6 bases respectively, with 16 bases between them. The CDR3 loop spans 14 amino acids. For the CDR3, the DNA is TGCGCCAGCAGTAGGGGGGAGGCCTCCGATACGCAGTATTTT. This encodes CASSRGEASDTQYF.

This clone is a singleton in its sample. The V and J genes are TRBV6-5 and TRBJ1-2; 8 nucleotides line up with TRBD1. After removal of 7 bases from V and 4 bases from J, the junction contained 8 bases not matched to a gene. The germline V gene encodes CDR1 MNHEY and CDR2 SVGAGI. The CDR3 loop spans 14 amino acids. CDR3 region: CASTKTGAGYGYTF. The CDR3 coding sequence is TGTGCCAGCACCAAGACAGGGGCGGGCTATGGCTACACCTTC.

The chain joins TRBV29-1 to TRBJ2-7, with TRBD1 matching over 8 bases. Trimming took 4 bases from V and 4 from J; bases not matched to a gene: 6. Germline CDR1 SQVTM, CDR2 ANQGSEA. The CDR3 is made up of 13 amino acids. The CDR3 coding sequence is TGCAGCGTTGCTGACAGGGGCGGATACGAGCAGTACTTC. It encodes CSVADRGGYEQYF.

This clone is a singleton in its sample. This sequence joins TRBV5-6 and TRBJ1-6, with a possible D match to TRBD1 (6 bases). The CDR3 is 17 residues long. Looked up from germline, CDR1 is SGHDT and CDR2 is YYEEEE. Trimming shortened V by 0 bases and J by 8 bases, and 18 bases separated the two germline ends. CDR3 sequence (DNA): TGTGCCAGCAGCTTGGGCCCCAGGGGAGCGGCGGATTCACCCCTCCACTTT. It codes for CASSLGPRGAADSPLHF.

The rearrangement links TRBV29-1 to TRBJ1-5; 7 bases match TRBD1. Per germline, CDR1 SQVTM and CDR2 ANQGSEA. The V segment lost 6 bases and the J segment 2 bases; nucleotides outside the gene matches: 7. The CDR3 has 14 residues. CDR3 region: CSVATGNGNQPQHF. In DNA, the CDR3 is TGCAGCGTCGCGACAGGGAATGGCAATCAGCCCCAGCATTTT. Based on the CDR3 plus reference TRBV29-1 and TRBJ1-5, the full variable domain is SAVISQKPSRDICQRGTSLTIQCQVDSQVTMMFWYRQQPGQSLTLIATANQGSEATYESGFVIDKFPISRPNLTFSTLTVSNMSPEDSSIYLCSVATGNGNQPQHFGDGTRLSIL.

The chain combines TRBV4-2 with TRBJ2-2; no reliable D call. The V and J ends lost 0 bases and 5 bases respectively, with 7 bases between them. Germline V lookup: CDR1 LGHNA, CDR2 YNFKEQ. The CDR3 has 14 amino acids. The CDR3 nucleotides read TGTGCCAGCAGCCAAGAAGATGGGACCGGGGAGCTGTTTTTT. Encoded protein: CASSQEDGTGELFF.

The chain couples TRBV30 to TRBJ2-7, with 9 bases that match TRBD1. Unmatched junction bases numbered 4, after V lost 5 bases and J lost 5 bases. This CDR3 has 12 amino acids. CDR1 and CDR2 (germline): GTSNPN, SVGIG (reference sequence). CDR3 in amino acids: CAWGTGLHEQYF. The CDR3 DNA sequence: TGTGCCTGGGGGACAGGGCTCCACGAGCAGTACTTC.

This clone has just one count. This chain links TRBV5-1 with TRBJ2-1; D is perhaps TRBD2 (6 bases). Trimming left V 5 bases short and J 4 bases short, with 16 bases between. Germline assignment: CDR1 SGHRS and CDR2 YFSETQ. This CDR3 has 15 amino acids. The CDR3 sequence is CASRPQPGGYNEQFF. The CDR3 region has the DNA TGCGCCAGCAGACCACAGCCCGGGGGTTACAATGAGCAGTTCTTC.

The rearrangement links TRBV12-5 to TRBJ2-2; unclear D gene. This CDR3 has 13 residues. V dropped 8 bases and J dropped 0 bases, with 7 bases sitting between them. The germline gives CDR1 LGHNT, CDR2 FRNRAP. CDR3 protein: CASRAANTGELFF. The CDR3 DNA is TGTGCTAGTAGGGCAGCGAACACCGGGGAGCTGTTTTTT.

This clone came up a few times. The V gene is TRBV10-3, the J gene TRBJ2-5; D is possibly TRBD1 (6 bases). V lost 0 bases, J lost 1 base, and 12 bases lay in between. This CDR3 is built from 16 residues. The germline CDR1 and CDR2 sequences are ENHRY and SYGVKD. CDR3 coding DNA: TGTGCCATCAGTGAGTCAGGCAGGGGCGGCCAAGAGACCCAGTACTTC. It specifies CAISESGRGGQETQYF.

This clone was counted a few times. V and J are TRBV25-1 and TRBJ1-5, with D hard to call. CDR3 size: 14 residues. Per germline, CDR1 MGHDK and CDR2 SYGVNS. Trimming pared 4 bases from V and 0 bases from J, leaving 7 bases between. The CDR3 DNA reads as TGTGCCAGCAGTGGACTTGATAGCAATCAGCCCCAGCATTTT. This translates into CASSGLDSNQPQHF.

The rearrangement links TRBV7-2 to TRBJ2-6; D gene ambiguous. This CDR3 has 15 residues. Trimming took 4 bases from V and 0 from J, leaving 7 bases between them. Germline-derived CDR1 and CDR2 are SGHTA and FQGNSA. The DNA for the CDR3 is TGTGCCAGCAGCTCTACGGTCTCTGGGGCCAACGTCCTGACTTTC. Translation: CASSSTVSGANVLTF. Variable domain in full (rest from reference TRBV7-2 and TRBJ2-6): GAGVSQSPSNKVTEKGKDVELRCDPISGHTALYWYRQSLGQGLEFLIYFQGNSAPDKSGLPSDRFSAERTGGSVSTLTIQRTQQEDSAVYLCASSSTVSGANVLTFGAGSRLTVL.

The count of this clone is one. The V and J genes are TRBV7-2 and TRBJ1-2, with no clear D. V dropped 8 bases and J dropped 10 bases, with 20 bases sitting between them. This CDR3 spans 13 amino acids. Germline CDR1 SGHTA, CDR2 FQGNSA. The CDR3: CASARGGFDDYTF. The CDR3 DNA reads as TGTGCCAGCGCCCGGGGAGGTTTTGATGACTACACCTTC.

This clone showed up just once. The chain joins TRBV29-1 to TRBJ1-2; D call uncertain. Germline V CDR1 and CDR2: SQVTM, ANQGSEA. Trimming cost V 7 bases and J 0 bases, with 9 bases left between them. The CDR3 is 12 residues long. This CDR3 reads CSGRDTNYGYTF. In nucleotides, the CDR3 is TGCAGCGGCCGGGATACTAACTATGGCTACACCTTC.

The CDR3 protein is CSVIPTSGGAWDRNEQYF. The CDR3 nucleotides read TGCAGCGTGATTCCGACTAGCGGGGGGGCCTGGGATCGGAACGAGCAGTACTTC. This sequence joins TRBV29-1 and TRBJ2-7; 14 positions agree with TRBD2. The V and J ends lost 6 bases and 5 bases, in that order; junction bases with no gene match: 18. Germline V gene sequence: CDR1 SQVTM, CDR2 ANQGSEA. This CDR3 has 18 residues.

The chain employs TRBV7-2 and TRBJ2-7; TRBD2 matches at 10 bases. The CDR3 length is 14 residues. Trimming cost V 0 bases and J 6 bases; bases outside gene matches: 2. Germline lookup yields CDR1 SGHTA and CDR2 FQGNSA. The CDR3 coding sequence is TGTGCCAGCAGCTTAGCTAGCGGGGGGCTCGAGCAGTACTTC. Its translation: CASSLASGGLEQYF.

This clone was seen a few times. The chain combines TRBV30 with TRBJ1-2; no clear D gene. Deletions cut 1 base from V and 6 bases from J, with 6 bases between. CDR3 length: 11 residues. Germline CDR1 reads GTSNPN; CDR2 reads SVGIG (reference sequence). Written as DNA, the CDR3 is TGTGCCTGGAGTGGCCAGAATGGCTACACCTTC. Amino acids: CAWSGQNGYTF.